The 14 T cell receptor beta chains below were found in one sample sequenced in a study of T cell responses to AZD1222 COVID-19 vaccine. This table comes from immunoSEQ multiplex PCR, and its TCRdb copy is limited to in-frame clones, with some not included. The table shows 90,000 to 100,000 clones, with around 85% occurring only once. This specimen was peripheral blood, taken 28 days after the second AZD1222 dose. These receptors all stem from an adult who received the AZD1222 COVID-19 vaccine.

The gene calls are TRBV11-3 and TRBJ1-1, with TRBD1 as a possible D gene (5 bases). Deletions cut 1 base from V and 2 bases from J, with 14 bases between. The germline gives CDR1 SGHNT, CDR2 YENEEA. This CDR3 contains 16 residues. The chain's CDR3 is CASSLGVGAGNTEAFF. The DNA of the CDR3 is TGTGCCAGCAGCTTAGGTGTAGGGGCGGGAAACACTGAAGCTTTCTTT.

This chain uses TRBV7-8 with TRBJ1-1; D unclear. This CDR3 has 14 residues. Per the germline V gene, CDR1 is SGHVS and CDR2 is FQNEAQ. The V end lost 7 bases, the J end lost 3 bases, and 15 bases lay between the germline ends. CDR3 in DNA: TGTGCCAGCATCCCCTTTCGACGGTACACTGAAGCTTTCTTT. It translates to CASIPFRRYTEAFF. The full variable domain, completed using reference TRBV7-8 and TRBJ1-1, is GAGVSQSPRYKVAKRGQDVALRCDPISGHVSLFWYQQALGQGPEFLTYFQNEAQLDKSGLPSDRFFAERPEGSVSTLKIQRTQQEDSAVYLCASIPFRRYTEAFFGQGTRLTVV.

This clone was observed a handful of times. The genes are TRBV27 and TRBJ1-1; D call uncertain. Trimming took 2 bases from V and 1 from J, leaving 8 bases between them. CDR1 is MNHEY and CDR2 is SMNVEV in the germline V gene (reference sequence). The CDR3 runs 14 residues. Here the CDR3 reads CASSLVGGNTEAFF. CDR3 sequence (DNA): TGTGCCAGCAGTTTAGTCGGTGGGAACACTGAAGCTTTCTTT.

The V and J genes are TRBV5-6 and TRBJ1-1; TRBD1 might be the D (6 bases). CDR3 length: 14 residues. V was pared by 1 base and J by 3 bases, with 10 bases between. Germline assignment: CDR1 SGHDT and CDR2 YYEEEE. The CDR3 bases are TGTGCCAGCAGCTTGATGGGGGCACACACTGAAGCTTTCTTT. This translates into CASSLMGAHTEAFF. Full variable domain (missing parts from reference TRBV5-6 and TRBJ1-1): DAGVTQSPTHLIKTRGQQVTLRCSPKSGHDTVSWYQQALGQGPQFIFQYYEEEERQRGNFPDRFSGHQFPNYSSELNVNALLLGDSALYLCASSLMGAHTEAFFGQGTRLTVV.

This chain connects TRBV15 to TRBJ2-3; maybe TRBD1 (5 bases). Germline loops: CDR1 LNHNV, CDR2 YYDKDF (reference sequence). The CDR3 has 16 residues. Trimming removed 0 bases from V and 5 bases from J, with 15 bases in between. CDR3 amino acids: CATSREAQGKVDTQYF. In DNA form, the CDR3 reads TGTGCCACCAGCAGAGAGGCCCAGGGAAAAGTAGATACGCAGTATTTT.

The chain uses TRBV11-3 and TRBJ2-5; 9 bases fit TRBD2. Germline V gene lookup returns CDR1 SGHNT and CDR2 YENEEA. The CDR3 extends over 15 amino acids. V was clipped by 3 bases and J by 2 bases; unmatched bases: 4. The DNA for the CDR3 is TGTGCCAGCAGCTTTCCTAGCGGGACACAAGAGACCCAGTACTTC. Translating it yields CASSFPSGTQETQYF.

Only one count was recorded for this clone. The chain recombines TRBV5-1 with TRBJ2-7; no definite D call. The CDR3 consists of 14 residues. The germline V gene encodes CDR1 SGHRS and CDR2 YFSETQ. Trimming pared 0 bases from V and 2 bases from J, leaving 9 bases between. CDR3 DNA sequence: TGCGCCAGCAGCTTGGGTGTCACGGCCTACGAGCAGTACTTC. This codes for CASSLGVTAYEQYF.

V gene TRBV11-1 combines with J gene TRBJ2-3, with a possible D match to TRBD1 (6 bases). CDR1 is SGHAT, CDR2 FQDESV, per germline (reference sequence). V dropped 5 bases and J dropped 4 bases, with 13 bases sitting between them. The CDR3 has 14 residues. DNA for the CDR3: TGTGCCAGCAGCATGAGACAGGTCCCAGATACGCAGTATTTT. Protein product: CASSMRQVPDTQYF.

The chain joins TRBV29-1 to TRBJ2-2; D is possibly TRBD1 (6 bases). The V gene's germline CDR1 is SQVTM and CDR2 ANQGSEA. The V and J ends lost 4 bases and 3 bases respectively, with 15 bases between them. The CDR3 spans 15 residues. The CDR3, as DNA: TGCAGCGTTGGAATAACAGGGCCTCACACCGGGGAGCTGTTTTTT. Its translation is CSVGITGPHTGELFF.

The chain carries TRBV19 and TRBJ1-1; D perhaps matches TRBD1 (5 bases). This CDR3 comprises 12 residues. Looked up from germline, CDR1 is LNHDA and CDR2 is SQIVND (reference sequence). The germline V and J ends were trimmed by 6 bases and 6 bases, with 11 bases remaining between them. As DNA, the CDR3 is TGTGCCAGTAGGCCAACAGGCTCTGAAGCTTTCTTT. It codes for CASRPTGSEAFF.

The rearrangement links TRBV5-6 to TRBJ1-1; 7 positions agree with TRBD1. Trimming at V came to 3 bases and at J to 11 bases, leaving 10 bases not matched to a gene. CDR1 and CDR2 (germline): SGHDT, YYEEEE. This CDR3 comprises 13 residues. CDR3 sequence reads: CASSWVRGAGAFF. The DNA for the CDR3 is TGTGCCAGCAGCTGGGTCAGGGGGGCTGGGGCTTTCTTT.

The chain has TRBV7-3 and TRBJ1-3; 9 nucleotides line up with TRBD1. From germline, CDR1 is SGHTA and CDR2 FQGTGA. This CDR3 region has 16 residues. Losses at the gene ends were 2 bases for V and 4 bases for J; bases not matched to a gene: 6. The CDR3 sequence: CASSLAGTGSGNTIYF. The CDR3 nucleotides are TGTGCCAGCAGCTTAGCCGGGACAGGGTCGGGAAACACCATATATTTT.

This chain connects TRBV5-4 to TRBJ2-6; unclear D gene. Per germline, CDR1 SGHNT and CDR2 YYREEE (reference sequence). CDR3 size: 16 residues. With 3 bases removed from V and 3 bases from J, the gap between germline ends came to 13 bases. The CDR3 reads CASSSYIASGANVLTF. Here the CDR3 DNA reads TGTGCCAGCAGCTCCTACATAGCAAGTGGGGCCAACGTCCTGACTTTC.

V is TRBV9 and J is TRBJ2-1; D is ambiguous. The germline V gene has CDR1 SGDLS and CDR2 YYNGEE. Trimming took off 1 base at V and 5 bases at J, with 7 bases between the two ends. The length of the CDR3 is 13 residues. CDR3 DNA sequence: TGTGCCAGCAGCGTATCCCCTAACAATGAGCAGTTCTTC. It translates to CASSVSPNNEQFF.